This T cell receptor beta chain was captured by sequencing in a study of blood T cell repertoires in COVID-19. About the research overall: Samples came from the United States, Italy and Spain, spanning acute and convalescent COVID-19.

Profiling relied on immunoSEQ multiplex PCR, and the TCRdb table lists in-frame clones only, not all of them. This table has under 200,000 clones, around 80% appearing once. The specimen sequenced was peripheral blood. This TCR was sampled from a woman aged 80 or older with active or convalescent COVID-19.

The DNA for the CDR3 is TGTGCCAGCGCAAGGGGGTATGAAAAACTGTTTTTT. It specifies CASARGYEKLFF. The chain has TRBV12-3 or TRBV12-4 and TRBJ1-4; tentative D call: TRBD1 (6 bases). V was pared by 8 bases and J by 6 bases, with 10 bases between. The CDR3 is made up of 12 amino acids.